The present TCR beta chain was sequenced within a study of T cells in women clearing cervical HPV infection. The CDR3 is 15 amino acids. CDR1 and CDR2 from the germline V gene are SGHNT and YYREEE (reference sequence). Deletions cut 4 bases from V and 0 bases from J, with 13 bases between. This table comes from immunoSEQ multiplex PCR, and its TCRdb copy is limited to in-frame clones, with some not included. The sample holds some 33,000 clones. About this clone itself: The CDR3 is cut off 3 residues early in the read; its end comes from the germline J gene.

The chain has TRBV5-4 and TRBJ1-1; D perhaps matches TRBD1 (6 bases). The clonotype originates from a woman between 18 and 75 years old with a cervical HPV16 infection that either progressed to CIN3+ or cleared (not recorded which). The sequenced sample consisted of blood buffy coat. The sequenced CDR3 bases are TGTGCCAGCAGCCACAACAAGGGGGTGAACACTGAA. This codes for CASSHNKGVNTE. The full CDR3 protein is CASSHNKGVNTEAFF. The full variable domain, with the rest looked up from reference TRBV5-4 and TRBJ1-1, is ETGVTQSPTHLIKTRGQQVTLRCSSQSGHNTVSWYQQALGQGPQFIFQYYREEENGRGNFPPRFSGLQFPNYSSELNVNALELDDSALYLCASSHNKGVNTEAFFGQGTRLTVV.